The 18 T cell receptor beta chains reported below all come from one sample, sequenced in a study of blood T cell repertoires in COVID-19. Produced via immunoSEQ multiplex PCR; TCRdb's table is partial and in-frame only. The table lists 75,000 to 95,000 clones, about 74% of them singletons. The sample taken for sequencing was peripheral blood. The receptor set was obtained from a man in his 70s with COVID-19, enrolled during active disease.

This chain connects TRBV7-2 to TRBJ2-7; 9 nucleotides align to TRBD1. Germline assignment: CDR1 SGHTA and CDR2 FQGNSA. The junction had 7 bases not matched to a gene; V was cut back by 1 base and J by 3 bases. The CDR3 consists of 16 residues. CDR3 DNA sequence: TGTGCCAGCAGCTTAGTGGGGACAGGGAAACTCTACGAGCAGTACTTC. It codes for CASSLVGTGKLYEQYF.

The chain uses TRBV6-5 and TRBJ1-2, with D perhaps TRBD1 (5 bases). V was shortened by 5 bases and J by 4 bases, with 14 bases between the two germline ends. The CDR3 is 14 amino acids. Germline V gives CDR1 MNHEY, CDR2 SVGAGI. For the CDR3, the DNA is TGTGCCAGCAGTCCCGACAGACTTTTCTATGGCTACACCTTC. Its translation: CASSPDRLFYGYTF.

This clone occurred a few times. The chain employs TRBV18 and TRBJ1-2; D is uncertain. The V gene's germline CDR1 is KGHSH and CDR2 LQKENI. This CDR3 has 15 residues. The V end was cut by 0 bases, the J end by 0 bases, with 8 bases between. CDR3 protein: CASSPPLIANYGYTF. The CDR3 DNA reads TGTGCCAGCTCACCACCCCTGATAGCTAACTATGGCTACACCTTC.

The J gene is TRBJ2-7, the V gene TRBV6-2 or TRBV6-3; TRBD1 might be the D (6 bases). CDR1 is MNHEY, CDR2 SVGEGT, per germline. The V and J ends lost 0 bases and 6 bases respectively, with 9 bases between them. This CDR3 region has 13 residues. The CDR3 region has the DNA TGTGCCAGCAGTTACTCGAAAGGGGGCGAGCAGTACTTC. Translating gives CASSYSKGGEQYF.

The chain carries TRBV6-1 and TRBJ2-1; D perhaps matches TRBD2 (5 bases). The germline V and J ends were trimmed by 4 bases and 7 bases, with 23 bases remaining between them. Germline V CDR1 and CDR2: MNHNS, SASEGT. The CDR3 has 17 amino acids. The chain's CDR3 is CASSAILLAGGWNEQFF. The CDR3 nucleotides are TGTGCCAGCAGTGCCATCCTACTGGCAGGAGGATGGAATGAGCAGTTCTTC.

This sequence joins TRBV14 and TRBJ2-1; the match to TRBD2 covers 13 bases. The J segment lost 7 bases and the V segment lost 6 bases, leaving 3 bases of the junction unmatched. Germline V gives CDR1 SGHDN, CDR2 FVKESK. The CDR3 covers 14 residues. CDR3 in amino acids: CASSRTSGRNEQFF. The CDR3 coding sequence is TGTGCCAGCAGTCGGACTAGCGGGAGAAATGAGCAGTTCTTC.

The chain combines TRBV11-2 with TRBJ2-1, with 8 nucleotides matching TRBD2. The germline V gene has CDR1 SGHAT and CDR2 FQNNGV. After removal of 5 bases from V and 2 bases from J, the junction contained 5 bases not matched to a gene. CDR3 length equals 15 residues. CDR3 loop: CASSSTSGPYNEQFF. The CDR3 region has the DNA TGTGCCAGCAGCAGTACTAGCGGACCCTACAATGAGCAGTTCTTC.

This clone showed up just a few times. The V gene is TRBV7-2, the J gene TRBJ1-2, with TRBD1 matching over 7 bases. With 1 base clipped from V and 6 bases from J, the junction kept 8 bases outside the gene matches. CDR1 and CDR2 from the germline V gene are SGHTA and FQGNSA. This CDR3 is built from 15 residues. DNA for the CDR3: TGTGCCAGCAGCTTAGATGGCAGGGGGTCGAATGGCTACACCTTC. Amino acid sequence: CASSLDGRGSNGYTF.

The CDR3 DNA reads TGTGCCAGCAGCTTAAGTCTAGTGGGCTACAATGAGCAGTTCTTC. Amino acid sequence: CASSLSLVGYNEQFF. V and J are TRBV7-3 and TRBJ2-1; the D is unclear. CDR1 is SGHTA and CDR2 is FQGTGA in the germline V gene. Trimming removed 1 base from V and 3 bases from J, with 10 bases in between. The CDR3 has 15 amino acids.

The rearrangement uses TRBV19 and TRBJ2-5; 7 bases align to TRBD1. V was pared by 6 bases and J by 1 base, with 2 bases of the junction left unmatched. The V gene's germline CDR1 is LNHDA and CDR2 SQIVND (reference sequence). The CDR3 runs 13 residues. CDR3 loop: CASSWTGQETQYF. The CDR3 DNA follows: TGTGCCAGTAGCTGGACAGGCCAAGAGACCCAGTACTTC.

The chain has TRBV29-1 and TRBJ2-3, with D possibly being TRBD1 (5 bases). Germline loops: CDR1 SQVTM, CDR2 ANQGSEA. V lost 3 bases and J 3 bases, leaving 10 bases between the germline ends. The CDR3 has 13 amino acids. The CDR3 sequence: CSVDIKGTDTQYF. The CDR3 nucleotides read TGCAGCGTTGATATTAAGGGGACAGATACGCAGTATTTT.

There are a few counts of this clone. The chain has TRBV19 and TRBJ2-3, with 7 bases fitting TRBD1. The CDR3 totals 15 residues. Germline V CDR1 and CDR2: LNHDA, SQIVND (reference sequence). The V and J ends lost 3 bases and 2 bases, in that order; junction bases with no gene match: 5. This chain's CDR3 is CASSIGDRPTDTQYF. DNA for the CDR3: TGTGCCAGTAGTATTGGGGACAGACCCACAGATACGCAGTATTTT.

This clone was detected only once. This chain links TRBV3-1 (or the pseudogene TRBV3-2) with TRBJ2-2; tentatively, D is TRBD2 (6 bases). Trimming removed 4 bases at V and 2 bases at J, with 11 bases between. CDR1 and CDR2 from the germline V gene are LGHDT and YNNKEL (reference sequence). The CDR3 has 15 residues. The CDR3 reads CASSPPSENTGELFF. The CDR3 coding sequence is TGTGCCAGCAGCCCGCCTAGCGAAAACACCGGGGAGCTGTTTTTT.

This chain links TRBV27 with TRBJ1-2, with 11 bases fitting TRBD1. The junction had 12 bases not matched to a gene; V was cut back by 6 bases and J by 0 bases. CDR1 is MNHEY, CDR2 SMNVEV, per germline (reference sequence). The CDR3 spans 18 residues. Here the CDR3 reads CASRYYSGQGDSNYGYTF. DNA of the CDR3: TGTGCCAGCAGGTATTACTCGGGACAGGGGGACTCTAACTATGGCTACACCTTC.

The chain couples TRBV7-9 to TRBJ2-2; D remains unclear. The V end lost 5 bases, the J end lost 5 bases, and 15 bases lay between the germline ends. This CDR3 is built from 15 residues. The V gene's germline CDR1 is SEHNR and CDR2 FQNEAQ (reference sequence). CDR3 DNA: TGTGCCAGCAGCCCGACCTTGGGCGAAACCGGGGAGCTGTTTTTT. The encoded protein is CASSPTLGETGELFF.

The CDR3 sequence: CASSQDSLVNEQFF. Here the CDR3 DNA reads TGCGCCAGCAGCCAAGATTCCCTAGTCAATGAGCAGTTCTTC. This chain links TRBV4-1 with TRBJ2-1; D not resolved. Between the trimmed V and J ends, which lost 0 bases and 6 bases, there was a span of 9 bases. This CDR3 region has 14 residues. From germline, CDR1 is MGHRA and CDR2 YSYEKL.

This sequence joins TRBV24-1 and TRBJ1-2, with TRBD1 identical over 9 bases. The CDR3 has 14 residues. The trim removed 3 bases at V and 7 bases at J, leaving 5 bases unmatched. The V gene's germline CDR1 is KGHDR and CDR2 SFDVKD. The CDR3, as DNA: TGTGCCACCAGTGATCCCGGGACAGGGCTTGGCTACACCTTC. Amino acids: CATSDPGTGLGYTF.

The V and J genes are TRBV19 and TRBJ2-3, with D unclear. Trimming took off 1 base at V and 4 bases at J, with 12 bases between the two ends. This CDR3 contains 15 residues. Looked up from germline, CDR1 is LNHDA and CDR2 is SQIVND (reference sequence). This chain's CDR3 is CASSIGEWAPDTQYF. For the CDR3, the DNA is TGTGCCAGTAGTATAGGAGAGTGGGCCCCAGATACGCAGTATTTT.